This TCR beta chain stems from a study of shared clonotypes between healthy human individuals. At the level of the study: A couple of women and a few men aged 18 to 49 made up the donors. The study used three CD4 naive, three CD4 memory, two CD8 naive and one CD8 memory plate per donor.

The germline CDR1 and CDR2 sequences are SQVTM and ANQGSEA. The CDR3 has 13 residues. Trimming removed 3 bases from V and 0 bases from J, with 8 bases in between. This clone was observed a handful of times. No antigen is known for it. The table came from immunoSEQ multiplex PCR; TCRdb's copy has only in-frame clones and leaves some out. The data hold 600,000 to 800,000 clones, with around 77% observed a single time. Study-level results: The small donor group covered limited genetic and exposure diversity. The authors expected sequencing depth to affect clonotype sharing among donors.

The specimen sequenced was memory CD4+ T cells sorted from blood. The sample's subset: CD45RA-negative fraction. This clonotype originated in a woman in her 30s in good health. The rearrangement joins TRBV29-1 to TRBJ1-1; maybe TRBD1 (6 bases). In DNA, the CDR3 is TGCAGCGTTGATAGGGGGTTGAACACTGAAGCTTTCTTT. Translation: CSVDRGLNTEAFF.